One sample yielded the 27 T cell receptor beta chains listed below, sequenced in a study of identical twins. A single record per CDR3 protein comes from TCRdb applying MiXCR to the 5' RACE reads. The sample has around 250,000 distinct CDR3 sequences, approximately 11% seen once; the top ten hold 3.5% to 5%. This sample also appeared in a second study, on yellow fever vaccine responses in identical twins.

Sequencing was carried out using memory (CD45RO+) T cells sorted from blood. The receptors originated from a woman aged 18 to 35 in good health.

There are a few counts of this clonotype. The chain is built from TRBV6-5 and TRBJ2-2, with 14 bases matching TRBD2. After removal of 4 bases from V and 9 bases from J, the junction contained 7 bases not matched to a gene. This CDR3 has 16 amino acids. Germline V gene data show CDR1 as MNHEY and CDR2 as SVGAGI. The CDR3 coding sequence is TGTGCCAGCAGTTCCCCGACTAGCGGGAGGGCCAGGGAGCTGTTTTTT. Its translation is CASSSPTSGRARELFF.

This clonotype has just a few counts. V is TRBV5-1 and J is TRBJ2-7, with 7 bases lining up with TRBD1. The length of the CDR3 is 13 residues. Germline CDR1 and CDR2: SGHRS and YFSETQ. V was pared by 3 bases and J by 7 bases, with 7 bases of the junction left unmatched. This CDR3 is CASSSDRMWEQYF. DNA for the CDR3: TGCGCCAGCAGCTCGGACAGGATGTGGGAGCAGTACTTC. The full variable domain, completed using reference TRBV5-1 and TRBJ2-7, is KAGVTQTPRYLIKTRGQQVTLSCSPISGHRSVSWYQQTPGQGLQFLFEYFSETQRNKGNFPGRFSGRQFSNSRSEMNVSTLELGDSALYLCASSSDRMWEQYFGPGTRLTVT.

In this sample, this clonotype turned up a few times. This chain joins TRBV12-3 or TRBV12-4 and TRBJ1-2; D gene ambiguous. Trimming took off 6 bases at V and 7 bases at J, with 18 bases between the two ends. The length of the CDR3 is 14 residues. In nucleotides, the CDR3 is TGTGCCAGCAGCTATAATAGAAGGGTGGGTGGCTACACCTTC. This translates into CASSYNRRVGGYTF.

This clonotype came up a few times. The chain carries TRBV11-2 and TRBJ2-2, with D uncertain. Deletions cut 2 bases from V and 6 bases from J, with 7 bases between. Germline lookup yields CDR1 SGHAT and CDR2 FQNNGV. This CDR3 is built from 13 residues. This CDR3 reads CASSLSGSGELFF. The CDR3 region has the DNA TGTGCCAGCAGCTTATCGGGCTCCGGGGAGCTGTTTTTT.

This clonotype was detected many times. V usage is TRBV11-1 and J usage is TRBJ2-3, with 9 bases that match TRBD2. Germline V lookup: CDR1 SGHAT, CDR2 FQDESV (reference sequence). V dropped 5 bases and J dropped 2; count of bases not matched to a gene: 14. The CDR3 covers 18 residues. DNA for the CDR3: TGTGCCAGCAGCCCGCCCTTTAGGGTAGCGGGAGTCACAGATACGCAGTATTTT. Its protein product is CASSPPFRVAGVTDTQYF.

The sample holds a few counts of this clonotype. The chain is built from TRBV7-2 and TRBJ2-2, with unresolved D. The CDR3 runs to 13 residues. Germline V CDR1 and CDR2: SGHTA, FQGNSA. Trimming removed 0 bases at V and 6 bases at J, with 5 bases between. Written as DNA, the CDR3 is TGTGCCAGCAGCTTAGCCCGATCCGGGGAGCTGTTTTTT. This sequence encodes CASSLARSGELFF.

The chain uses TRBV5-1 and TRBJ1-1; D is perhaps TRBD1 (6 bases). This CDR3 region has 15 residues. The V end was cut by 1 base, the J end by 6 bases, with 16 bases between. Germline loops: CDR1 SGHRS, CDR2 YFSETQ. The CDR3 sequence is CASSLIRGGVAEAFF. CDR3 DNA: TGCGCCAGCAGCTTGATAAGAGGGGGGGTGGCTGAAGCTTTCTTT. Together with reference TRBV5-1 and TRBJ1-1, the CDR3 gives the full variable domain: KAGVTQTPRYLIKTRGQQVTLSCSPISGHRSVSWYQQTPGQGLQFLFEYFSETQRNKGNFPGRFSGRQFSNSRSEMNVSTLELGDSALYLCASSLIRGGVAEAFFGQGTRLTVV.

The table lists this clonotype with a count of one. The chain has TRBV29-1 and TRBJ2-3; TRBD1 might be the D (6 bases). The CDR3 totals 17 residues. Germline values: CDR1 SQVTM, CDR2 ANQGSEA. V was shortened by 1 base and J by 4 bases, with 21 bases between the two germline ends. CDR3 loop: CSVEGGRGTGLADTQYF. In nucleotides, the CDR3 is TGCAGCGTTGAAGGCGGCAGGGGAACTGGGTTGGCAGATACGCAGTATTTT.

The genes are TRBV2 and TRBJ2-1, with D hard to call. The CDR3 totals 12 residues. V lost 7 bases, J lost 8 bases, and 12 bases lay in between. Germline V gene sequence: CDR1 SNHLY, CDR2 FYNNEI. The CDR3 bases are TGTGCCAGCAATTCGAAGGTTCATGAGCAGTTCTTC. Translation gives CASNSKVHEQFF. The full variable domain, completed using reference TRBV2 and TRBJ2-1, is EPEVTQTPSHQVTQMGQEVILRCVPISNHLYFYWYRQILGQKVEFLVSFYNNEISEKSEIFDDQFSVERPDGSNFTLKIRSTKLEDSAMYFCASNSKVHEQFFGPGTRLTVL.

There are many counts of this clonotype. The CDR3 coding sequence is TGTGCCAGCGAAAACAGGGGGTCGACAGATACGCAGTATTTT. Protein product: CASENRGSTDTQYF. V usage is TRBV2 and J usage is TRBJ2-3; the match to TRBD1 covers 8 bases. Germline trimming cut 8 bases from V and 3 bases from J; bases unmatched to any gene: 7. Germline CDR1 reads SNHLY; CDR2 reads FYNNEI. The length of the CDR3 is 14 residues.

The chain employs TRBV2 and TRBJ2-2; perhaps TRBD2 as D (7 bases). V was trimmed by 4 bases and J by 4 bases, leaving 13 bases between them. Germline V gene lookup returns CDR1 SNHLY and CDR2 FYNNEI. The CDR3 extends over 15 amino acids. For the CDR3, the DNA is TGTGCCAGCAGTGGGACGGCGGGGGCCACCGGGGAGCTGTTTTTT. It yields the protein CASSGTAGATGELFF. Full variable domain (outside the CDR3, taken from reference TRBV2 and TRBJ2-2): EPEVTQTPSHQVTQMGQEVILRCVPISNHLYFYWYRQILGQKVEFLVSFYNNEISEKSEIFDDQFSVERPDGSNFTLKIRSTKLEDSAMYFCASSGTAGATGELFFGEGSRLTVL.

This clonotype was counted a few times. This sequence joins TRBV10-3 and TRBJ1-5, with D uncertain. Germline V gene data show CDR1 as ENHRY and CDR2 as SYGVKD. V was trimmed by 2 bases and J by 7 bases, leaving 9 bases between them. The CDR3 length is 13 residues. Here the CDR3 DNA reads TGTGCCATCAGTGAGGACCTTAACCAGCCCCAGCATTTT. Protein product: CAISEDLNQPQHF.

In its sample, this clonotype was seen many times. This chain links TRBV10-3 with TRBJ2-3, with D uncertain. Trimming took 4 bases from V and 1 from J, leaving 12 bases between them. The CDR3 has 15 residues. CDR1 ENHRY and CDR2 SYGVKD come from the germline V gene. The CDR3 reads CAISVDPRGTDTQYF. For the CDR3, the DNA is TGTGCCATCAGTGTGGACCCTCGGGGCACAGATACGCAGTATTTT.

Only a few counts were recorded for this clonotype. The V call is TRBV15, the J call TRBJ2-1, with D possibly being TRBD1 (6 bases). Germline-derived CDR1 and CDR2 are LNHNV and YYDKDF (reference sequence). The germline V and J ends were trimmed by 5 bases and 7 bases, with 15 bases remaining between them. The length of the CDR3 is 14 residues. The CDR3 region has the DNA TGTGCCACCAGCCCCGGTCTTCAGGGGAATGAGCAGTTCTTC. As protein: CATSPGLQGNEQFF. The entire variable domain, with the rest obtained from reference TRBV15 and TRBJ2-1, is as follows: DAMVIQNPRYQVTQFGKPVTLSCSQTLNHNVMYWYQQKSSQAPKLLFHYYDKDFNNEADTPDNFQSRRPNTSFCFLDIRSPGLGDTAMYLCATSPGLQGNEQFFGPGTRLTVL.

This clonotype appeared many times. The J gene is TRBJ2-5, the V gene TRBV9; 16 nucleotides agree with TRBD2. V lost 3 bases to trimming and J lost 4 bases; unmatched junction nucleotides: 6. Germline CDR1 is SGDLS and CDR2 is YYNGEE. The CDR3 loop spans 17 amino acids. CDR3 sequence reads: CASSDGTSGGAGETQYF. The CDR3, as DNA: TGTGCCAGCAGCGACGGGACTAGCGGGGGGGCTGGAGAGACCCAGTACTTC.

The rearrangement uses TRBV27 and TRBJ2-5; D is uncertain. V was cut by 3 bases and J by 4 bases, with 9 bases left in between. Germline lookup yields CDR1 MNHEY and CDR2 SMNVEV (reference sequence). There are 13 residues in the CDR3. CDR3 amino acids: CASSLWGAETQYF. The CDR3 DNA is TGTGCCAGCAGTTTGTGGGGTGCAGAGACCCAGTACTTC.

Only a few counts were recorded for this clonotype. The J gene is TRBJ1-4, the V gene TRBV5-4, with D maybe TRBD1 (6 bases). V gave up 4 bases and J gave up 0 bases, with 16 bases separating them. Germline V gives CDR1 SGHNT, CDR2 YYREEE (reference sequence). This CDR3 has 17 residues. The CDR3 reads CASSPGTTTATNEKLFF. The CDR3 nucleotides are TGTGCCAGCAGCCCCGGGACAACAACTGCAACTAATGAAAAACTGTTTTTT.

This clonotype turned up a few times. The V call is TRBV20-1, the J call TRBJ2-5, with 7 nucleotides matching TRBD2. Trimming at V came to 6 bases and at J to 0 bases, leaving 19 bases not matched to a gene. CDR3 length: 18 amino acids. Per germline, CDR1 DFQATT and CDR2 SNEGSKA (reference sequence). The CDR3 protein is CSAYGMGGMVRYQETQYF. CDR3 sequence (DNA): TGCAGTGCCTACGGCATGGGGGGGATGGTTCGGTACCAAGAGACCCAGTACTTC.

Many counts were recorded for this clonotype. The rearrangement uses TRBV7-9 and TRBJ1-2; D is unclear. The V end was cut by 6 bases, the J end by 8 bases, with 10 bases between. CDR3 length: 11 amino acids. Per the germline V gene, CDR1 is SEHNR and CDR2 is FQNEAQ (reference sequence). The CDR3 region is CASSTTGGYTF. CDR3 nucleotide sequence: TGTGCCAGCAGTACGACGGGAGGCTACACCTTC.

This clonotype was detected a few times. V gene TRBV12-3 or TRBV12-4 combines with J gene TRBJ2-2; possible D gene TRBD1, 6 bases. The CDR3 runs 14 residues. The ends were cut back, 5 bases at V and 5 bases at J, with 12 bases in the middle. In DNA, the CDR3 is TGTGCCAGCAGTCCCCCACAGGGTACCGGGGAGCTGTTTTTT. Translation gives CASSPPQGTGELFF.

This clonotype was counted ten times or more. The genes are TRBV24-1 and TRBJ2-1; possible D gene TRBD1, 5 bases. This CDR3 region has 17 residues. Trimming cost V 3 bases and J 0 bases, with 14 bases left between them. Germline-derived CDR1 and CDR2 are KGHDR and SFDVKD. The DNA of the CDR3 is TGTGCCACCAGTGATGATCAGGGTGCCAACTCCTACAATGAGCAGTTCTTC. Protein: CATSDDQGANSYNEQFF.

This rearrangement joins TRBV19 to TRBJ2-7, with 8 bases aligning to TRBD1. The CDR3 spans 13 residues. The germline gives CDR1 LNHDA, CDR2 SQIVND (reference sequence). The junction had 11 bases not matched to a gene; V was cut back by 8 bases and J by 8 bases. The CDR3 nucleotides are TGTGCCAGTGCCCAGACAGGGGCTGCAAAGCAGTACTTC. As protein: CASAQTGAAKQYF.

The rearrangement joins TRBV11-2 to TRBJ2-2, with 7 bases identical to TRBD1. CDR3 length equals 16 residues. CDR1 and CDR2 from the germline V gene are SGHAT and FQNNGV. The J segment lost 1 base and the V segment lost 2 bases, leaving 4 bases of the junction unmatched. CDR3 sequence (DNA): TGTGCCAGCAGCTTATCCGGGACAGTGAACACCGGGGAGCTGTTTTTT. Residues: CASSLSGTVNTGELFF.

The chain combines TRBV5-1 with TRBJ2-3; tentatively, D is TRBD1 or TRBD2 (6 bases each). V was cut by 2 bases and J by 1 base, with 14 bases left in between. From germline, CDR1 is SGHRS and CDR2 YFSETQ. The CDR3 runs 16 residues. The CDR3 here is CASSFGGGRGTDTQYF. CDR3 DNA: TGCGCCAGCAGCTTTGGAGGGGGGCGAGGCACAGATACGCAGTATTTT.

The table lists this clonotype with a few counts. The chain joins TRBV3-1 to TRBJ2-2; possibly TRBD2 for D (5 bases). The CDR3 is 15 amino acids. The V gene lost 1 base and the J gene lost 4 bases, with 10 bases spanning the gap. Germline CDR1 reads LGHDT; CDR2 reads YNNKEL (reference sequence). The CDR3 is CASSQAGMSTGELFF. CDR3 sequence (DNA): TGTGCCAGCAGCCAAGCGGGAATGAGCACCGGGGAGCTGTTTTTT.

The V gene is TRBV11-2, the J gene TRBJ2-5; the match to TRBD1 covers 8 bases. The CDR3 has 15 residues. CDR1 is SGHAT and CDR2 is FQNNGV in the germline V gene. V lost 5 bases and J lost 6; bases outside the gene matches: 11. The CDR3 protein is CASSPTRTGRQTQYF. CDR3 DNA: TGTGCCAGCAGCCCCACCCGGACAGGGAGGCAGACCCAGTACTTC.

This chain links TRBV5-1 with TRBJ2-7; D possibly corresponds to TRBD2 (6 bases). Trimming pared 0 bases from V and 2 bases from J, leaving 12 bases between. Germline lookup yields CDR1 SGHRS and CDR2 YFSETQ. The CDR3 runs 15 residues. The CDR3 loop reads CASSLAGEGPYEQYF. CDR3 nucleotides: TGCGCCAGCAGCTTGGCGGGGGAAGGACCCTACGAGCAGTACTTC. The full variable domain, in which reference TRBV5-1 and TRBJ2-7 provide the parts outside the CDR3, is KAGVTQTPRYLIKTRGQQVTLSCSPISGHRSVSWYQQTPGQGLQFLFEYFSETQRNKGNFPGRFSGRQFSNSRSEMNVSTLELGDSALYLCASSLAGEGPYEQYFGPGTRLTVT.